What follows are 5 T cell receptor beta chains derived from one specimen sequenced in a study of blood T cells in healthy people across ages. The authors ran a second PCR of 7 to 11 cycles using a sample-barcoded 5' primer and a J-beta primer mix. TCRdb re-derived calls from the 5' RACE reads in MiXCR, one entry per CDR3 protein. This table holds 850,000 to 1,300,000 distinct CDR3 sequences, around 43% found once. Sequencing used blood. These receptors were taken from an older woman in good health.

This clonotype turned up a few times. The chain employs TRBV11-1 and TRBJ2-5; D might be TRBD1 or TRBD2, each matching 5 bases. Deletions cut 2 bases from V and 3 bases from J, with 22 bases between. In germline, CDR1 is SGHAT, CDR2 FQDESV (reference sequence). The CDR3 runs 18 residues. The CDR3 sequence: CASSLKLWAGSIEETQYF. CDR3 DNA sequence: TGTGCCAGCAGCTTAAAGCTCTGGGCAGGGAGTATAGAAGAGACCCAGTACTTC.

This clonotype has just a few counts. J is TRBJ2-1 and V is TRBV12-3 or TRBV12-4, with D possibly being TRBD2 (5 bases). CDR3 length: 15 residues. Trimming removed 5 bases from V and 9 bases from J, with 20 bases in between. Here the CDR3 DNA reads TGTGCCAGCAGTCCTTTGGTAGGGCCCGAGGGTGAGCAGTTCTTC. This codes for CASSPLVGPEGEQFF.

This clonotype was recorded a few times. This chain links TRBV6-2 or TRBV6-3 with TRBJ2-1; no clear D. CDR3 size: 14 residues. CDR1 is MNHEY, CDR2 SVGEGT, per germline. V dropped 2 bases and J dropped 7 bases, with 12 bases sitting between them. Here the CDR3 DNA reads TGTGCCAGCAGTTACAGTGAGTATGCGAATGAGCAGTTCTTC. It codes for CASSYSEYANEQFF.

The chain uses TRBV15 and TRBJ2-1; 14 bases are shared with TRBD2. The V and J ends lost 5 bases and 7 bases, in that order; junction bases with no gene match: 10. Germline CDR1 and CDR2: LNHNV and YYDKDF (reference sequence). The CDR3 consists of 17 residues. CDR3 sequence (DNA): TGTGCCACCAGCCCACGACTAGCGGGAGGGATACGTAATGAGCAGTTCTTC. Translated: CATSPRLAGGIRNEQFF.

V is TRBV25-1 and J is TRBJ2-3, with D perhaps matching TRBD2 (5 bases). Trimming left V 3 bases short and J 1 base short, with 11 bases between. Germline assignment: CDR1 MGHDK and CDR2 SYGVNS. The CDR3 length is 15 residues. The CDR3: CASSDQGRGTDTQYF. CDR3 coding DNA: TGTGCCAGCAGTGATCAAGGGCGGGGCACAGATACGCAGTATTTT. Complete variable domain (other parts from reference TRBV25-1 and TRBJ2-3): EADIYQTPRYLVIGTGKKITLECSQTMGHDKMYWYQQDPGMELHLIHYSYGVNSTEKGDLSSESTVSRIRTEHFPLTLESARPSHTSQYLCASSDQGRGTDTQYFGPGTRLTVL.